Given below is one T cell receptor beta chain in context. Antigen unknown. The data originate from a study of cytomegalovirus exposure and HLA in healthy donors. As for the study in general: The use of the same platform for the approximately 130 validation repertoires and the roughly 700 first-cohort repertoires was reported by a later analysis.

Between the trimmed V and J ends, which lost 3 bases and 3 bases, there was a span of 12 bases. Germline loops: CDR1 MNHNS, CDR2 SASEGT. This CDR3 has 14 residues. Study observations and caveats: The authors enumerated some 170 TCR beta chains as linked to cytomegalovirus.

Data came from immunoSEQ multiplex PCR; TCRdb stores just in-frame clones and leaves some out. The sample includes about 140,000 clones, around nine tenths of them seen just once. The origin of this receptor is a woman between 18 and 30 years old in good health and CMV-seropositive. Sequencing input: PBMCs. The chain couples TRBV6-1 to TRBJ2-7, with D perhaps TRBD1 (5 bases). CDR3 sequence (DNA): TGTGCCAGCAGTGACCGGGCCCAGGGCTACGAGCAGTACTTC. As protein: CASSDRAQGYEQYF.